The present T cell receptor beta chain was sequenced within a study of breast tumors, draining lymph nodes, adjacent tissues. This clonotype was recorded at least ten times. The CDR3 contains 18 residues. V dropped 7 bases and J dropped 2 bases, with 27 bases sitting between them. The germline CDR1 and CDR2 sequences are MRHNA and SNTAGT. TCRdb re-called the multiplex PCR reads through MiXCR, storing one row per CDR3 protein. This table has about 200,000 distinct CDR3 sequences, less than 40% appearing once. Axillary draining lymph nodes of breast cancer patients supplied the node samples. Sequences were obtained from axillary lymph node tissue. The clonotype originates from a female donor with breast cancer. Some clones in this sample may be carry-over from other donors' samples. The V and J genes are TRBV6-4 and TRBJ2-7; the D gene is possibly TRBD1 (7 bases). The CDR3 region is CASTAEGAQSSSPYEQYF. CDR3 DNA: TGTGCCAGCACCGCGGAGGGGGCGCAGTCGTCGTCGCCCTACGAGCAGTACTTC.